These 17 T cell receptor beta chains share one sample of origin, sequenced in a study of CD8+ T cells in alopecia areata. Noted treatment: oral pan-JAK inhibitor, 5-10 mg twice daily. Extraction and reverse transcription of RNA yielded cDNA as the sequencing template. Clones were read by immunoSEQ multiplex PCR, and TCRdb kept only the in-frame ones, dropping some. The data contain under 110,000 clones, approximately 63% of them seen just once; the ten biggest clones take up less than 20%. The sequencing used CD8+ T cells sorted from blood, collected at approximately week 60, from a patient treated with tofacitinib. Receptors were obtained from a human donor with alopecia areata.

This chain joins TRBV29-1 and TRBJ2-2; 12 positions agree with TRBD2. The CDR3 is 15 amino acids. V lost 6 bases and J lost 5; bases outside the gene matches: 7. Germline CDR1 is SQVTM and CDR2 is ANQGSEA. As DNA, the CDR3 is TGCAGCGTAGAGTCTAGCGGGGGGGAAACCGGGGAGCTGTTTTTT. It is translated as CSVESSGGETGELFF.

The chain joins TRBV6-6 to TRBJ2-3; D might be TRBD1 (7 bases). Between the trimmed V and J ends, which lost 5 bases and 3 bases, there was a span of 15 bases. The CDR3 is 15 residues long. Germline V gene sequence: CDR1 MNHNY, CDR2 SVGAGI (reference sequence). The CDR3 loop reads CASSKAGQTTDTQYF. The CDR3 DNA reads as TGTGCCAGCAGTAAGGCGGGACAGACAACAGATACGCAGTATTTT.

This clone was seen a handful of times. The chain carries TRBV6-6 and TRBJ2-1, with D hard to call. This CDR3 region has 13 residues. Germline V gene sequence: CDR1 MNHNY, CDR2 SVGAGI (reference sequence). The V and J ends lost 7 bases and 8 bases respectively, with 15 bases between them. CDR3 DNA sequence: TGTGCCAGCAACAAGGGTGGGTTGGATGAGCAGTTCTTC. Its translation is CASNKGGLDEQFF.

The gene calls are TRBV7-9 and TRBJ1-4, with TRBD1 matching over 7 bases. The CDR3 runs 17 residues. The V segment lost 6 bases and the J segment 5 bases; nucleotides outside the gene matches: 15. CDR1 and CDR2 from the germline V gene are SEHNR and FQNEAQ (reference sequence). CDR3 region: CASSPTRRDRKNEKLFF. CDR3 DNA: TGTGCCAGCAGTCCCACACGGCGGGACAGAAAGAATGAAAAACTGTTTTTT.

The chain has TRBV4-1 and TRBJ1-6; TRBD1 aligns across 10 bases. Germline V gene data show CDR1 as MGHRA and CDR2 as YSYEKL. There are 16 residues in the CDR3. J gave up 9 bases and V 2 bases, and 7 bases lay outside the gene matches. CDR3 loop: CASSQSFGTGVSPLHF. The CDR3 coding sequence is TGCGCCAGCAGCCAATCCTTCGGGACAGGGGTTTCACCCCTCCACTTT.

The V and J genes are TRBV5-8 and TRBJ1-1, with D unclear. Between the trimmed V and J ends, which lost 6 bases and 0 bases, there was a span of 6 bases. Looked up from germline, CDR1 is SGHTS and CDR2 is YDEGEE. The CDR3 has 12 amino acids. The CDR3 loop reads CASMLLNTEAFF. In DNA form, the CDR3 reads TGTGCCAGCATGCTGTTGAACACTGAAGCTTTCTTT.

V usage is TRBV30 and J usage is TRBJ1-3; 7 bases line up with TRBD1. The length of the CDR3 is 16 residues. The germline gives CDR1 GTSNPN, CDR2 SVGIG (reference sequence). Trimming cost V 0 bases and J 0 bases; bases outside gene matches: 5. CDR3 bases: TGTGCCTGGAGTGTACTGGCAGGGGGCTCTGGAAACACCATATATTTT. As protein: CAWSVLAGGSGNTIYF.

V is TRBV6-5 and J is TRBJ2-7; D gene unclear. Trimming took 0 bases from V and 3 from J, leaving 15 bases between them. CDR1 and CDR2 from the germline V gene are MNHEY and SVGAGI. The CDR3 has 16 amino acids. The CDR3 bases are TGTGCCAGCAGTTACTCGAAGTCCAGTATGGGCTACGAGCAGTACTTC. Its protein product is CASSYSKSSMGYEQYF.

V and J are TRBV5-6 and TRBJ2-7; 7 nucleotides match TRBD1. CDR1 and CDR2 from the germline V gene are SGHDT and YYEEEE. J gave up 5 bases and V 2 bases, and 1 base lay outside the gene matches. The length of the CDR3 is 12 residues. The CDR3 DNA follows: TGTGCCAGCAGCTTTACAGGGGACGAGCAGTACTTC. This gives the protein CASSFTGDEQYF.

The chain employs TRBV28 and TRBJ2-7; 9 bases map to TRBD1. The CDR3 sequence is 17 residues long. The V gene end was trimmed by 6 bases and the J gene end by 3 bases; junction bases not matched to a gene: 15. Germline V gene sequence: CDR1 MDHEN, CDR2 SYDVKM. In DNA form, the CDR3 reads TGTGCCAGCAGCTACGCTTCCTACGGGACAGGGCACTACGAGCAGTACTTC. Translated, it gives CASSYASYGTGHYEQYF.

The chain has TRBV29-1 and TRBJ2-3, with 9 bases fitting TRBD2. Germline loops: CDR1 SQVTM, CDR2 ANQGSEA. This CDR3 comprises 15 residues. Germline trimming cut 3 bases from V and 2 bases from J; bases unmatched to any gene: 6. The CDR3 DNA reads as TGCAGCGTTGAGGGCGGGAGGGCCCTCACAGATACGCAGTATTTT. Translation gives CSVEGGRALTDTQYF.

The J gene is TRBJ1-4, the V gene TRBV6-1, with 8 bases lining up with TRBD1. Germline V gives CDR1 MNHNS, CDR2 SASEGT. The V segment lost 0 bases and the J segment 4 bases; nucleotides outside the gene matches: 4. The CDR3 consists of 16 residues. As DNA, the CDR3 is TGTGCCAGCAGTGAAGCCACAGGACAGGGTAATGAAAAACTGTTTTTT. Residues: CASSEATGQGNEKLFF.

V gene TRBV2 combines with J gene TRBJ2-5, with D possibly TRBD1 on 6 matching bases. Germline CDR1 and CDR2: SNHLY and FYNNEI. The length of the CDR3 is 14 residues. V lost 6 bases, J lost 4 bases, and 15 bases lay in between. CDR3 coding DNA: TGTGCCAGCAGCCTTATGGACAGCCCAGAGACCCAGTACTTC. This translates into CASSLMDSPETQYF.

The V gene is TRBV19, the J gene TRBJ2-1, with 7 bases identical to TRBD1. Germline V gene sequence: CDR1 LNHDA, CDR2 SQIVND (reference sequence). The CDR3 totals 15 residues. Trimming removed 5 bases from V and 8 bases from J; junction bases left unmatched: 12. CDR3 sequence (DNA): TGTGCCAGTAGTCTTTCTCATGACAGGGACGATGAGCAGTTCTTC. Protein: CASSLSHDRDDEQFF. Full variable domain (rest looked up from reference TRBV19 and TRBJ2-1): DGGITQSPKYLFRKEGQNVTLSCEQNLNHDAMYWYRQDPGQGLRLIYYSQIVNDFQKGDIAEGYSVSREKKESFPLTVTSAQKNPTAFYLCASSLSHDRDDEQFFGPGTRLTVL.

The J gene is TRBJ2-7, the V gene TRBV7-9, with D perhaps TRBD1 (6 bases). V lost 4 bases and J lost 2, with 12 bases in between. This CDR3 has 14 residues. From germline, CDR1 is SEHNR and CDR2 FQNEAQ (reference sequence). The CDR3 here is CASSSYGTTYEQYF. The CDR3, as DNA: TGTGCCAGCAGCTCTTACGGGACAACCTACGAGCAGTACTTC.

The gene calls are TRBV9 and TRBJ1-3, with a tentative D call TRBD1 (5 bases). V dropped 3 bases and J dropped 0 bases, with 13 bases sitting between them. Germline V gene sequence: CDR1 SGDLS, CDR2 YYNGEE. CDR3 size: 16 residues. CDR3 nucleotide sequence: TGTGCCAGCAGCGACCCACAGGAGCACTCTGGAAACACCATATATTTT. This encodes CASSDPQEHSGNTIYF.

V and J are TRBV29-1 and TRBJ2-7, with D unclear. The CDR3 consists of 13 residues. Germline loops: CDR1 SQVTM, CDR2 ANQGSEA. Trimming cost V 4 bases and J 1 base, with 11 bases left between them. The CDR3 sequence: CSVVSDVSYEQYF. The CDR3 DNA reads TGCAGCGTTGTATCGGACGTTTCCTACGAGCAGTACTTC.